This T cell receptor (beta chain) stems from a study of T cell responses to AZD1222 COVID-19 vaccine. Only in-frame clones appear in the TCRdb table, and some are missing; sequencing was by immunoSEQ multiplex PCR. The sample records 100,000 to 150,000 clones, 90% being singletons. The germline gives CDR1 MNHEY, CDR2 SMNVEV (reference sequence). V lost 3 bases, J lost 0 bases, and 11 bases lay in between. CDR3 size: 15 residues. The clonotype was recovered from an adult in good health. The J gene is TRBJ1-1, the V gene TRBV27, with D possibly being TRBD1 (5 bases). Material: peripheral blood, obtained on day 0 of AZD1222 vaccination. The DNA for the CDR3 is TGTGCCAGCAGTTTCCGGTCAGGGTTGAACACTGAAGCTTTCTTT. Protein: CASSFRSGLNTEAFF.